The rows below give T cell receptor beta chains drawn from one sample of a study of blood T cell repertoires in COVID-19. The method was immunoSEQ multiplex PCR; TCRdb's version includes in-frame clones alone and lacks a portion of them. The sample carries about 130,000 clones, under 85% recorded once. The specimen sequenced was peripheral blood. Receptor source: a man aged 55 to 70 with acute or convalescent COVID-19. Both conserved end residues are part of each CDR3. A D gene is named only where the DNA matches it firmly. Clone size is not always given. Where it is, it says once, few, many or a class for expanded clones.

TRBJ2-3	TRBV24-1	-	-	CATSRRGDTQYF	TGTGCCACCAGTCGACGCGGAGATACGCAGTATTTT
TRBJ2-1	TRBV18	TRBD2	-	CASSPAQGDPRLAVTSSYNEQFF	TGTGCCAGCTCACCAGCTCAGGGGGATCCTAGACTAGCGGTCACTAGCTCCTACAATGAGCAGTTCTTC
TRBJ2-5	TRBV14	-	-	CASSHHSRETQYF	TGTGCCAGCAGCCACCACTCTAGGGAGACCCAGTACTTC
TRBJ2-3	TRBV2	TRBD2	once	CASSPTSGLSDTQYF	TGTGCCAGCAGTCCTACTAGCGGGCTATCAGATACGCAGTATTTT
TRBJ1-1	TRBV6-5	-	-	CASRQGPEAFF	TGTGCCAGCAGGCAGGGTCCTGAAGCTTTCTTT
TRBJ2-1	TRBV28	TRBD2	-	CASCAGGREQFF	TGTGCCAGCTGCGCGGGGGGTCGTGAGCAGTTCTTC
TRBJ1-6	TRBV28	-	-	CASSLGMAPLHF	TGTGCCAGCAGTTTGGGCATGGCACCCCTCCACTTT
TRBJ1-2	TRBV28	-	-	CASSPGGVINYGYTF	TGTGCCAGCAGCCCGGGCGGGGTGATTAACTATGGCTACACCTTC
TRBJ2-3	TRBV18	TRBD1	-	CASSPATGGENTQYF	TGTGCCAGCTCACCCGCTACAGGGGGCGAAAATACGCAGTATTTT
TRBJ1-3	TRBV3-1/TRBV3-2	-	-	CASSQEGGAGNTIYF	TGTGCCAGCAGCCAAGAAGGAGGAGCGGGAAACACCATATATTTT
TRBJ2-7	TRBV5-1	TRBD2	-	CASSPTSGRTYEQYF	TGCGCCAGCAGCCCTACTAGCGGGAGGACTTACGAGCAGTACTTC
TRBJ2-2	TRBV7-3	-	-	CASSRGGMNTGELFF	TGTGCCAGCAGCCGTGGGGGGATGAACACCGGGGAGCTGTTTTTT